This T cell receptor beta chain appears in the sequencing data of a study of T cell responses to AZD1222 COVID-19 vaccine. Study-level points and caveats: Donors in the cohort were predominantly white British and more often female, and clonal diversity was possibly underestimated.

This clone has only one observation. Its specificity is unknown. Germline V gene sequence: CDR1 MGHDK, CDR2 SYGVNS. The CDR3 is made up of 14 amino acids. Trimming removed 3 bases from V and 0 bases from J, with 6 bases in between. TCRdb's table, derived via immunoSEQ multiplex PCR, lists solely in-frame clones and lacks some. The table records about 140,000 clones, 92% of them present only once. The rearrangement links TRBV25-1 to TRBJ2-1; no clear D. The sequence came from an adult in good health. Sequenced material: peripheral blood, taken on day 0 of AZD1222 vaccination. Written as DNA, the CDR3 is TGTGCCAGCAGTGACAGCAGCTCCTACAATGAGCAGTTCTTC. Encoded protein: CASSDSSSYNEQFF.